This entry is about one TCR beta chain. No antigen is known for it. The sample originates from a study of CD4 T cells in relation to SARS-CoV-2 and coronaviruses. Study background: Shared crossreactive spike epitopes were mapped to their HLA restriction.

Libraries were prepared by immunoSEQ multiplex PCR; TCRdb keeps only in-frame clonotypes and omits some of them. The table shows about 36,000 clones, with 77% occurring only once. Findings and caveats of the study: No crossreactivity against non-spike viral proteins was tested here.

The germline V gene has CDR1 MNHEY and CDR2 SVGAGI. Trimming pared 4 bases from V and 2 bases from J, leaving 14 bases between. This CDR3 comprises 16 residues. Naive and memory CD4+ T cells came from enriched cryopreserved PBMCs. Naive or memory CD4+ cells were cultured 1:1 with T cell-depleted PBMCs plus CEF. What was sequenced was memory CD4+ T cells from PBMCs, cultured in vitro. This receptor was obtained from an adult with COVID-19. V gene TRBV6-5 combines with J gene TRBJ1-4; TRBD1 is a possible D gene (5 bases). The CDR3, as DNA: TGTGCCAGCAGTTTCACAGGATTGGGGACTAATGAAAAACTGTTTTTT. Protein product: CASSFTGLGTNEKLFF.